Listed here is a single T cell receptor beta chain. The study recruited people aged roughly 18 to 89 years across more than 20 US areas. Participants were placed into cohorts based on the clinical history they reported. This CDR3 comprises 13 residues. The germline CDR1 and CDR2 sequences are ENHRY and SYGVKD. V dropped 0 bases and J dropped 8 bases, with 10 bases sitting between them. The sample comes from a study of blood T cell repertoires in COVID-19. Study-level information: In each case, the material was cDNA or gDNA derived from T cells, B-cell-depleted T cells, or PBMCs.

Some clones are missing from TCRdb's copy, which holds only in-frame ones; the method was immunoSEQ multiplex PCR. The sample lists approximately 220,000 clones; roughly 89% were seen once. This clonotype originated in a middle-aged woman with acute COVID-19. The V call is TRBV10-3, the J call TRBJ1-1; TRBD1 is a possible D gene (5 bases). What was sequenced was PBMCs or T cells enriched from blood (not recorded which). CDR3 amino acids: CAISESVQAEAFF. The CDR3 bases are TGTGCCATCAGTGAGTCCGTACAGGCCGAAGCTTTCTTT.